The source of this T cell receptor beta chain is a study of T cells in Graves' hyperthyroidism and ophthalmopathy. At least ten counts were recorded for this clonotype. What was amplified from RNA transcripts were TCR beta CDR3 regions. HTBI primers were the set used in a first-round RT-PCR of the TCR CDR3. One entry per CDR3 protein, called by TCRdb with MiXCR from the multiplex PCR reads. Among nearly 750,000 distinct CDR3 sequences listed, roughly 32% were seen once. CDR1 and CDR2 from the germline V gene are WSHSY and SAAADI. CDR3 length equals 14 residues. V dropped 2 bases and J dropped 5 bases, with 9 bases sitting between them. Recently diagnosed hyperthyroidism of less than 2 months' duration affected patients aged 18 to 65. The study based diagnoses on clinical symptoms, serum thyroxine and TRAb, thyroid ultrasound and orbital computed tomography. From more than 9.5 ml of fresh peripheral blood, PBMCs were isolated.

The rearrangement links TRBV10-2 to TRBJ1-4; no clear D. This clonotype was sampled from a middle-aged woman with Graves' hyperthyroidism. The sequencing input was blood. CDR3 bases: TGCGCCAGCAGTGAGGGGCAGATAAATGAAAAACTGTTTTTT. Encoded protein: CASSEGQINEKLFF.